Each of the 26 T cell receptor beta chains below was sequenced from the same sample in a study. TCRdb passed the RT-PCR reads through MiXCR, listing each CDR3 protein once. The table includes around 700,000 distinct CDR3 sequences, more than 13% detected once. The sample consisted of memory CD4+ T cells from blood. The receptors here all came from a female donor in good health, serving as a healthy control.

The chain has TRBV15 and TRBJ2-7; 9 nucleotides match TRBD2. The CDR3 length is 16 residues. Germline CDR1 is LNHNV and CDR2 is YYDKDF (reference sequence). V lost 4 bases and J lost 5; bases outside the gene matches: 12. The CDR3 sequence is CATSKKGGRAIHEQYF. The CDR3 DNA follows: TGTGCCACCAGCAAAAAGGGCGGGAGGGCCATCCACGAGCAGTACTTC. Full variable domain (missing parts from reference TRBV15 and TRBJ2-7): DAMVIQNPRYQVTQFGKPVTLSCSQTLNHNVMYWYQQKSSQAPKLLFHYYDKDFNNEADTPDNFQSRRPNTSFCFLDIRSPGLGDTAMYLCATSKKGGRAIHEQYFGPGTRLTVT.

The chain couples TRBV5-1 to TRBJ2-2; D is unclear. There are 14 residues in the CDR3. CDR1 SGHRS and CDR2 YFSETQ come from the germline V gene. V was cut by 3 bases and J by 7 bases, with 13 bases left in between. The CDR3 sequence is CASSSRTSDGELFF. The CDR3 nucleotides read TGCGCCAGCAGCTCTAGGACCTCCGACGGGGAGCTGTTTTTT.

This clonotype occurred many times. The chain uses TRBV5-5 and TRBJ2-4, with D possibly matching TRBD1 (5 bases). This CDR3 contains 13 residues. Per germline, CDR1 SGHKS and CDR2 YYEKEE (reference sequence). Trimming removed 1 base at V and 5 bases at J, with 7 bases between. The CDR3 region is CASSLQGENIQYF. The CDR3 DNA follows: TGTGCCAGCAGCTTGCAAGGGGAAAACATTCAGTACTTC.

The sample holds a few counts of this clonotype. The rearrangement uses TRBV7-8 and TRBJ2-1; D is uncertain. Trimming removed 2 bases from V and 5 bases from J, with 19 bases in between. Germline assignment: CDR1 SGHVS and CDR2 FQNEAQ. The CDR3 has 17 residues. The CDR3 loop is CASSLSKSSQRDNEQFF. The CDR3, as DNA: TGTGCCAGCAGCTTATCAAAGTCCTCTCAACGAGACAATGAGCAGTTCTTC. Supplemented by reference TRBV7-8 and TRBJ2-1, the full variable domain reads GAGVSQSPRYKVAKRGQDVALRCDPISGHVSLFWYQQALGQGPEFLTYFQNEAQLDKSGLPSDRFFAERPEGSVSTLKIQRTQQEDSAVYLCASSLSKSSQRDNEQFFGPGTRLTVL.

This chain joins TRBV20-1 and TRBJ1-1; D perhaps matches TRBD1 (5 bases). Germline V gene lookup returns CDR1 DFQATT and CDR2 SNEGSKA (reference sequence). Trimming shortened V by 5 bases and J by 9 bases, and 19 bases separated the two germline ends. This CDR3 is built from 13 residues. The CDR3: CSALEGPGSQAFF. Here the CDR3 DNA reads TGCAGTGCTCTTGAGGGGCCTGGGTCCCAAGCTTTCTTT.

This clonotype was seen many times. V gene TRBV6-2 or TRBV6-3 combines with J gene TRBJ2-7, with D tentatively TRBD2 (5 bases). V was cut by 0 bases and J by 2 bases, with 11 bases left in between. The CDR3 is 15 residues long. Germline-derived CDR1 and CDR2 are MNHEY and SVGEGT. The CDR3 sequence: CASSYSPGSTYEQYF. CDR3 DNA: TGTGCCAGCAGTTACTCTCCGGGATCCACCTACGAGCAGTACTTC.

The chain carries TRBV7-9 and TRBJ1-5; 8 bases fit TRBD1. The germline V gene has CDR1 SEHNR and CDR2 FQNEAQ (reference sequence). This CDR3 contains 17 residues. The V segment lost 1 base and the J segment 6 bases; nucleotides outside the gene matches: 11. The CDR3 region has the DNA TGTGCCAGCAGCTTAGGGGCAGGGGGCGACCGGGGTCAGCCCCAGCATTTT. Protein: CASSLGAGGDRGQPQHF.

This clonotype was recorded at least ten times. The V call is TRBV24-1, the J call TRBJ2-5; TRBD1 matches at 7 bases. This CDR3 is 15 amino acids long. Germline CDR1 is KGHDR and CDR2 is SFDVKD. The V gene end was trimmed by 4 bases and the J gene end by 1 base; junction bases not matched to a gene: 5. The CDR3 sequence: CATSEPTGAQETQYF. The CDR3 bases are TGTGCCACCAGTGAACCTACAGGGGCCCAAGAGACCCAGTACTTC.

The chain recombines TRBV12-3 or TRBV12-4 with TRBJ2-7, with unresolved D. The V and J ends lost 5 bases and 4 bases respectively, with 18 bases between them. CDR3 length equals 15 residues. CDR3 region: CASSPETAYGYEQYF. In nucleotides, the CDR3 is TGTGCCAGCAGTCCCGAAACAGCCTACGGGTACGAGCAGTACTTC.

There are many counts of this clonotype. The chain carries TRBV20-1 and TRBJ1-2; TRBD1 matches 11 bases. The CDR3 runs to 12 residues. Germline lookup yields CDR1 DFQATT and CDR2 SNEGSKA (reference sequence). CDR3 sequence: CRGTGGSYGYTF. The CDR3 DNA reads as TGCAGGGGGACAGGGGGAAGCTATGGCTACACCTTC.

This chain uses TRBV9 with TRBJ2-1; 9 bases line up with TRBD2. With V trimmed by 0 bases and J by 4 bases, 5 bases remained unmatched. Germline CDR1 and CDR2: SGDLS and YYNGEE. The CDR3 covers 16 residues. CDR3 nucleotide sequence: TGTGCCAGCAGCGTAGGAAGCGGGAGGTCTTACAATGAGCAGTTCTTC. Its protein product is CASSVGSGRSYNEQFF. Drawing the rest from reference TRBV9 and TRBJ2-1, the complete variable domain is DSGVTQTPKHLITATGQRVTLRCSPRSGDLSVYWYQQSLDQGLQFLIQYYNGEERAKGNILERFSAQQFPDLHSELNLSSLELGDSALYFCASSVGSGRSYNEQFFGPGTRLTVL.

This clonotype was picked up a small number of times. This rearrangement joins TRBV7-2 to TRBJ2-7; D may correspond to TRBD1 or TRBD2 (6 bases each). This CDR3 spans 15 amino acids. Germline CDR1 reads SGHTA; CDR2 reads FQGNSA. V was trimmed by 5 bases and J by 2 bases, leaving 16 bases between them. The CDR3 is CASSTEVGGPYEQYF. CDR3 DNA: TGTGCCAGCAGCACAGAAGTGGGGGGCCCCTACGAGCAGTACTTC.

This clonotype turned up a few times. The chain couples TRBV24-1 to TRBJ1-2; weak D call: TRBD1 (6 bases). This CDR3 region has 12 residues. The germline V and J ends were trimmed by 5 bases and 8 bases, with 11 bases remaining between them. In germline, CDR1 is KGHDR, CDR2 SFDVKD. CDR3 bases: TGTGCCACCAGTGTTTCAGGGGACGGCTACACCTTC. Protein product: CATSVSGDGYTF.

This clonotype occurred many times. CDR3 DNA sequence: TGCGCCAGCTACGACTATGGCTACACCTTC. It specifies CASYDYGYTF. The genes are TRBV4-1 and TRBJ1-2, with D unclear. The CDR3 totals 10 residues. CDR1 and CDR2 from the germline V gene are MGHRA and YSYEKL. The V end was cut by 8 bases, the J end by 3 bases, with 4 bases between.

This clonotype came up many times. The J gene is TRBJ1-2, the V gene TRBV20-1; 11 bases map to TRBD1. The CDR3 covers 16 residues. Germline V gives CDR1 DFQATT, CDR2 SNEGSKA (reference sequence). V lost 4 bases, J lost 5 bases, and 12 bases stayed unmatched. CDR3 nucleotide sequence: TGCAGTGCTACCGGACAGGGGGCGATTATATCTTATGGCTACACCTTC. Residues: CSATGQGAIISYGYTF.

This clonotype has ten or more counts. The chain couples TRBV10-3 to TRBJ1-5; maybe TRBD1 (5 bases). The germline V gene encodes CDR1 ENHRY and CDR2 SYGVKD. This CDR3 is built from 14 residues. Trimming left V 7 bases short and J 7 bases short, with 17 bases between. CDR3 nucleotide sequence: TGTGCCATCACCGCGGACCCCCAGGGACAGCCCCAGCATTTT. Amino acids: CAITADPQGQPQHF.

The chain links TRBV30 to TRBJ2-1; TRBD2 is a possible D gene (6 bases). Per the germline V gene, CDR1 is GTSNPN and CDR2 is SVGIG (reference sequence). Deletions cut 3 bases from V and 4 bases from J, with 10 bases between. The CDR3 is 13 amino acids. CDR3: CAWRGGTYNEQFF. The CDR3, as DNA: TGTGCCTGGAGAGGCGGGACGTACAATGAGCAGTTCTTC.

The table lists this clonotype with many counts. This sequence joins TRBV29-1 and TRBJ2-7; no reliable D call. CDR1 and CDR2 from the germline V gene are SQVTM and ANQGSEA. Trimming stripped 5 bases from V and 2 bases from J, with 7 bases between. This CDR3 is built from 11 residues. The CDR3 here is CSVKETYEQYF. CDR3 nucleotides: TGCAGCGTTAAGGAGACCTACGAGCAGTACTTC.

This clonotype has a handful of counts. This chain uses TRBV6-1 with TRBJ1-5; 9 bases agree with TRBD1. The ends lost 5 bases at V and 6 bases at J; junction bases unmatched: 14. Germline V gene sequence: CDR1 MNHNS, CDR2 SASEGT. The CDR3 length is 17 residues. The CDR3 coding sequence is TGTGCCAGCAGTTCCTACAGGGGGCAGGGGAAAAGTCAGCCCCAGCATTTT. Protein sequence: CASSSYRGQGKSQPQHF.

This clonotype was seen a few times. The chain is built from TRBV7-2 and TRBJ2-2; 9 bases fit TRBD2. Germline CDR1 reads SGHTA; CDR2 reads FQGNSA. Losses at the gene ends were 2 bases for V and 7 bases for J; bases not matched to a gene: 8. The CDR3 runs 16 residues. The CDR3 nucleotides are TGTGCCAGCAGCTTATGGAGCGGGAGGCGTGACGGGGAGCTGTTTTTT. It yields the protein CASSLWSGRRDGELFF.

V usage is TRBV20-1 and J usage is TRBJ1-6; no clear D gene. CDR3 length: 17 residues. Germline CDR1 reads DFQATT; CDR2 reads SNEGSKA (reference sequence). V was trimmed by 2 bases and J by 2 bases, leaving 16 bases between them. The CDR3 DNA reads as TGCAGTGCTAGAATATTATCCCGGGGTCCCTATAATTCACCCCTCCACTTT. This translates into CSARILSRGPYNSPLHF.

The table lists this clonotype with a few counts. This rearrangement joins TRBV7-2 to TRBJ1-2; 9 bases are a match to TRBD1. The V segment lost 3 bases and the J segment 2 bases; nucleotides outside the gene matches: 4. The CDR3 totals 15 residues. Germline V gene lookup returns CDR1 SGHTA and CDR2 FQGNSA. The CDR3 DNA sequence: TGTGCCAGCAGCTTTAGACAGGGGGTCAACTATGGCTACACCTTC. Translating gives CASSFRQGVNYGYTF.

This clonotype was detected many times. This rearrangement joins TRBV12-3 or TRBV12-4 to TRBJ1-2; 8 bases map to TRBD1. The trim removed 5 bases at V and 3 bases at J, leaving 5 bases unmatched. The CDR3 totals 14 residues. The CDR3 region is CASSQQGDDYGYTF. In nucleotides, the CDR3 is TGTGCCAGCAGTCAACAGGGGGATGACTATGGCTACACCTTC.

This sequence joins TRBV5-6 and TRBJ1-4; TRBD1 matches 7 bases. CDR1 is SGHDT and CDR2 is YYEEEE in the germline V gene. The ends lost 3 bases at V and 6 bases at J; junction bases unmatched: 11. This CDR3 has 16 residues. CDR3 residues: CASSSERGGLHEKLFF. Written as DNA, the CDR3 is TGTGCCAGCAGCTCGGAAAGAGGGGGCTTGCATGAAAAACTGTTTTTT.

V gene TRBV12-3 or TRBV12-4 combines with J gene TRBJ1-5; 8 bases are shared with TRBD1. CDR3 size: 12 residues. J was trimmed by 16 bases and V by 3 bases; bases with no gene match: 8. CDR3 region: CASSFRDRPHHF. CDR3 DNA sequence: TGTGCCAGCAGTTTTAGGGACAGGCCGCATCATTTT.

The chain is built from TRBV25-1 and TRBJ1-2; the D gene is possibly TRBD1 (5 bases). Germline CDR1 reads MGHDK; CDR2 reads SYGVNS. Trimming took 1 base from V and 8 from J, leaving 17 bases between them. The CDR3 covers 15 residues. CDR3 sequence: CASSESQGRAKGYTF. The DNA of the CDR3 is TGTGCCAGCAGTGAATCTCAGGGCAGGGCAAAAGGCTACACCTTC.